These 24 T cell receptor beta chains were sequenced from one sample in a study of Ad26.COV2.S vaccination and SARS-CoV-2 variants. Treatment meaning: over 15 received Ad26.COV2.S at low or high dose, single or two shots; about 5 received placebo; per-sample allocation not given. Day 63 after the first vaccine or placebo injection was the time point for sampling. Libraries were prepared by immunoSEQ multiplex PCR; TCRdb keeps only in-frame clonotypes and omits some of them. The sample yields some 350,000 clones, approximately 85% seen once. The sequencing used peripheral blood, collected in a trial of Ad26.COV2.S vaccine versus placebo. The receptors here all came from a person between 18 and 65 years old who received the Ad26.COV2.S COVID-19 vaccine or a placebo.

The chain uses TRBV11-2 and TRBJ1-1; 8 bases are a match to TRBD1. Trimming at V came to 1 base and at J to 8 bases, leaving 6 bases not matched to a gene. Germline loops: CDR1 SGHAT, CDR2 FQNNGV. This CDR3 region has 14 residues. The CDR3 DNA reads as TGTGCCAGCAGCTTAGCGCAGGGGGCGCAGGAAGCTTTCTTT. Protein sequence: CASSLAQGAQEAFF.

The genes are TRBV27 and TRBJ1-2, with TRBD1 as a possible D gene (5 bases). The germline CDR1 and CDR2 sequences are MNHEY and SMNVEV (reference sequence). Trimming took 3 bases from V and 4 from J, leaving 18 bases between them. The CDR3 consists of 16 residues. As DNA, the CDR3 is TGTGCCAGCAGTTTTCGGGGGTTGAAACAAAGCTATGGCTACACCTTC. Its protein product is CASSFRGLKQSYGYTF.

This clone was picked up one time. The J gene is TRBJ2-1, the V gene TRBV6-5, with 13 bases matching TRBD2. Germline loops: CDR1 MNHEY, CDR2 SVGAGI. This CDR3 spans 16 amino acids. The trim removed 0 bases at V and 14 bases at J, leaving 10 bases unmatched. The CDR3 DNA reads TGTGCCAGCAGTTACTCGACCTCACTAGCGGGAGGGCCAAAGTTCTTC. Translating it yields CASSYSTSLAGGPKFF.

The DNA of the CDR3 is TGTGCCAGCAGTTATAGTAGCGGGAGTTGGACCGGGGAGCTGTTTTTT. Residues: CASSYSSGSWTGELFF. The rearrangement uses TRBV27 and TRBJ2-2; 9 nucleotides line up with TRBD2. Trimming cost V 4 bases and J 5 bases; bases outside gene matches: 8. Germline-derived CDR1 and CDR2 are MNHEY and SMNVEV (reference sequence). The CDR3 loop spans 16 amino acids.

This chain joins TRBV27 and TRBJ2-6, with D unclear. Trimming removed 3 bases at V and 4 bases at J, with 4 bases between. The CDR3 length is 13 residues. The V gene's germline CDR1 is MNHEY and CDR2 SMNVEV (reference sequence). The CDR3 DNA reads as TGTGCCAGCAGTTTCTTCGGGGCCAACGTCCTGACTTTC. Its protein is CASSFFGANVLTF.

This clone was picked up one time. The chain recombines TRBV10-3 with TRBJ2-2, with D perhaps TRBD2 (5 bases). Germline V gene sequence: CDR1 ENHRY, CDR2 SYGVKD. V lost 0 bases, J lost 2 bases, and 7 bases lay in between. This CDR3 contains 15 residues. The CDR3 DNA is TGTGCCATCAGTGAGTCAGGAGGAAACACCGGGGAGCTGTTTTTT. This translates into CAISESGGNTGELFF.

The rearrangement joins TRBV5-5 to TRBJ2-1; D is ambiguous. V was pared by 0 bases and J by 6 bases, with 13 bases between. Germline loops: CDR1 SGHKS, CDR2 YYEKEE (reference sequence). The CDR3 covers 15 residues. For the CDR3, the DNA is TGTGCCAGCAGCTTGGTGCCGACCCCTCCCAATGAGCAGTTCTTC. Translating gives CASSLVPTPPNEQFF.

CDR3 coding DNA: TGTGCCAGCAGCTTTGCACAGACTAATGAAAAACTGTTTTTT. Its protein product is CASSFAQTNEKLFF. The chain links TRBV11-2 to TRBJ1-4; D ambiguous. Per germline, CDR1 SGHAT and CDR2 FQNNGV. The germline V and J ends were trimmed by 3 bases and 2 bases, with 7 bases remaining between them. The CDR3 has 14 residues.

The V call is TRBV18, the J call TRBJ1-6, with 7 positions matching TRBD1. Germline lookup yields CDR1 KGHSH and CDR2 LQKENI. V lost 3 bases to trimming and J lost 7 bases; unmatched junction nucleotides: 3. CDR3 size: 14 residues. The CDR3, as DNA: TGTGCCAGCTCACCGGGACAGCTAAATTCACCCCTCCACTTT. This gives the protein CASSPGQLNSPLHF.

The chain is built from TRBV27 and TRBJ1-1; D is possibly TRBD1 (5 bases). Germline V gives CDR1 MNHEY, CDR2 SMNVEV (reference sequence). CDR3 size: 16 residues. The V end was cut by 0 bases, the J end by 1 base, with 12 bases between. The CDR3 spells CASSLSGREGNTEAFF. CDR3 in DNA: TGTGCCAGCAGTTTATCGGGCAGGGAGGGGAACACTGAAGCTTTCTTT.

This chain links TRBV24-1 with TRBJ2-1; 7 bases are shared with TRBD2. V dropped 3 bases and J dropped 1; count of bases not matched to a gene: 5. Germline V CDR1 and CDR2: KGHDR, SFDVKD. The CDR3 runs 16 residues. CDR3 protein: CATSDQAGSSYNEQFF. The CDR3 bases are TGTGCCACCAGTGATCAAGCGGGGTCTTCCTACAATGAGCAGTTCTTC.

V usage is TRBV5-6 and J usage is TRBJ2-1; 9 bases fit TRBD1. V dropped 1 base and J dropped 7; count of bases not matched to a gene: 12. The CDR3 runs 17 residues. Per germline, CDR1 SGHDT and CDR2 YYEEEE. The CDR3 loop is CASSLTGTGKVGNEQFF. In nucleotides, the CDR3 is TGTGCCAGCAGCTTGACTGGGACAGGGAAGGTCGGGAATGAGCAGTTCTTC.

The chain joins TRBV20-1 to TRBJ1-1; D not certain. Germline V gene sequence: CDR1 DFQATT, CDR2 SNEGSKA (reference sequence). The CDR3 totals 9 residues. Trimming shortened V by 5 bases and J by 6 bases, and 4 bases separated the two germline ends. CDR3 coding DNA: TGCAGTGCTTTCCCTGAAGCTTTCTTT. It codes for CSAFPEAFF.

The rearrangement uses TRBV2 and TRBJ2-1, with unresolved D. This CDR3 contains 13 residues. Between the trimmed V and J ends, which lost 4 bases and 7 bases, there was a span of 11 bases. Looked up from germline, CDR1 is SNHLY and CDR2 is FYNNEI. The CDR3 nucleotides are TGTGCCAGCAGTGCTATTGATAGAAATGAGCAGTTCTTC. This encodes CASSAIDRNEQFF. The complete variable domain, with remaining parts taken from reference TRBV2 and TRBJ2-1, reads EPEVTQTPSHQVTQMGQEVILRCVPISNHLYFYWYRQILGQKVEFLVSFYNNEISEKSEIFDDQFSVERPDGSNFTLKIRSTKLEDSAMYFCASSAIDRNEQFFGPGTRLTVL.

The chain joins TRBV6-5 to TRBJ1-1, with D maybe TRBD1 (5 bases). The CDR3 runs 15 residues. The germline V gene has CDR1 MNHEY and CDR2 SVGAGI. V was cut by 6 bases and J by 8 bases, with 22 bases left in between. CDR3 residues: CASRRTGGSGVEAFF. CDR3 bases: TGTGCCAGCAGACGTACCGGGGGTTCTGGTGTGGAAGCTTTCTTT.

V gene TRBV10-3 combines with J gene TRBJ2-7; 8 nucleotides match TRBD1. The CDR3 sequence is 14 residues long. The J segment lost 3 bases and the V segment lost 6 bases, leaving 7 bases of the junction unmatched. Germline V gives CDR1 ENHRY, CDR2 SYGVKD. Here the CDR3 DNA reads TGTGCCATCAGGTCGGACAGGGAAGACTACGAGCAGTACTTC. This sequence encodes CAIRSDREDYEQYF.

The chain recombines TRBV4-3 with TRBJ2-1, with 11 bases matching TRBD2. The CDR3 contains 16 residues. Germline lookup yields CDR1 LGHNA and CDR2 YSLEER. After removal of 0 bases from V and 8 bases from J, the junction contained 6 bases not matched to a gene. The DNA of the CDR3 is TGCGCCAGCAGCCAAGATCCGACTAGCGGGGACGATGAGCAGTTCTTC. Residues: CASSQDPTSGDDEQFF.

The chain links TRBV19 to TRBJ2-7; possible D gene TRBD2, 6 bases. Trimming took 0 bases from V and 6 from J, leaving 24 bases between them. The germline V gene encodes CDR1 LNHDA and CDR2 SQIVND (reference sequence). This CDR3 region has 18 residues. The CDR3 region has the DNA TGTGCCAGTAGTATAGAGGGATTAGACCCCCGCCGGGGAGGCGAGCAGTACTTC. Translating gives CASSIEGLDPRRGGEQYF.

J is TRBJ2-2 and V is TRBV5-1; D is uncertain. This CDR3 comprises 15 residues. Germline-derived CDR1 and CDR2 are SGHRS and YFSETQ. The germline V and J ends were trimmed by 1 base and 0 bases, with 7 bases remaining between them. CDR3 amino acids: CASSLTESNTGELFF. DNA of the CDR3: TGCGCCAGCAGCTTGACAGAATCGAACACCGGGGAGCTGTTTTTT.

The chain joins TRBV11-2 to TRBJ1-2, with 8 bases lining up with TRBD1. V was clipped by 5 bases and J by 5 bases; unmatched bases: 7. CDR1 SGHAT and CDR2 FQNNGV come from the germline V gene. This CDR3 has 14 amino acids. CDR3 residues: CASSITGGLYGYTF. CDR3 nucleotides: TGTGCCAGCAGCATAACAGGGGGTTTGTATGGCTACACCTTC.

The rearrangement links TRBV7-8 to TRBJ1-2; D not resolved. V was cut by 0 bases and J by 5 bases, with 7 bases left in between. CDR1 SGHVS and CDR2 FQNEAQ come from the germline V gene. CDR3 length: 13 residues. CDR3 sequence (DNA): TGTGCCAGCAGCTTAGCGGCCCGGTATGGCTACACCTTC. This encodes CASSLAARYGYTF.

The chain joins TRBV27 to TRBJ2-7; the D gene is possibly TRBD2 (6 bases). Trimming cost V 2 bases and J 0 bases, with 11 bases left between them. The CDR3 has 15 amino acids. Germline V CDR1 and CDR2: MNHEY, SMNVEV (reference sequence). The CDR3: CASSLNGRSSYEQYF. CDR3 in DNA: TGTGCCAGCAGTTTAAATGGGAGGAGCTCCTACGAGCAGTACTTC.

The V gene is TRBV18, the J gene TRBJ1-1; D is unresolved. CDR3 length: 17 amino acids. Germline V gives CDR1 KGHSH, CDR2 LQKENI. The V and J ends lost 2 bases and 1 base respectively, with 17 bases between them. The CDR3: CASSPWVGSGENTEAFF. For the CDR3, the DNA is TGTGCCAGCTCACCATGGGTCGGTTCAGGAGAGAACACTGAAGCTTTCTTT.

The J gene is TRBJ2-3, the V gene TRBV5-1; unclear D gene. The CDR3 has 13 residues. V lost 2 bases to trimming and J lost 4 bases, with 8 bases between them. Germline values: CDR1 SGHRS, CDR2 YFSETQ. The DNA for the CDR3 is TGCGCCAGCAGCTTAGGGTCAGCAGATACGCAGTATTTT. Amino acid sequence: CASSLGSADTQYF.